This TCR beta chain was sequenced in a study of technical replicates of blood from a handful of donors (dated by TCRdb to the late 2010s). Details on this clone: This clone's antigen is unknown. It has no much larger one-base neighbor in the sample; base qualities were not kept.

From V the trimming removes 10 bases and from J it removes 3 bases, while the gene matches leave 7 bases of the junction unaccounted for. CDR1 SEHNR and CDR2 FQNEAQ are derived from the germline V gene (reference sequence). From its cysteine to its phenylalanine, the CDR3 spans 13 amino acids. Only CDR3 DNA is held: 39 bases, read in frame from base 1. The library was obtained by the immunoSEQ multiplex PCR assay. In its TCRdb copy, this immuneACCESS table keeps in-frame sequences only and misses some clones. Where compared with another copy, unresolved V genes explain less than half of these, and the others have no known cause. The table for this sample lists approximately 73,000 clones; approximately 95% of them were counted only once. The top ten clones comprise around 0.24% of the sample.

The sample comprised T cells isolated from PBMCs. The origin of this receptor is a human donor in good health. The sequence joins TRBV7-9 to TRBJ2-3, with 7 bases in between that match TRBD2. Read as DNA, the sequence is TGTGCCACTCCCCGGCGGGAGACAGATACGCAGTATTTT. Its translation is CATPRRETDTQYF.